This is a list of T cell receptor beta chains from one sample in a study of OX40 agonist ivuxolimab in advanced cancers. The table came from immunoSEQ multiplex PCR; TCRdb's copy has only in-frame clones and leaves some out. Of 30,000 to 45,000 clones in the sample, about 90% were seen once. This sample comprised CD4+ or CD8+ T cells sorted from blood, obtained in a trial of the OX40 agonist ivuxolimab. Receptors were obtained from an adult with an advanced solid tumor such as melanoma, head and neck, liver or kidney cancer. Both conserved end residues are part of each CDR3. A D gene is named only where the DNA matches it firmly. The size of a clone is reported for some rows only, either as once, few or many, or as a class for expanded clones.

V gene	J gene	D gene	clone size	CDR3 protein	CDR3 DNA
TRBV12-2	TRBJ2-7	NA	NA	CASRIPHSGLSYEQYF	TGTGCAAGTCGCATACCCCACTCGGGTCTATCCTACGAGCAGTACTTC
TRBV5-4	TRBJ2-3	NA	NA	CASSLRPGTDTQYF	TGTGCCAGCAGCTTACGACCAGGCACAGATACGCAGTATTTT
TRBV5-1	TRBJ2-3	TRBD1	NA	CASSLAGTGSDTQYF	TGCGCCAGCAGCTTGGCCGGGACAGGGTCAGATACGCAGTATTTT
TRBV7-7	TRBJ2-5	NA	NA	CASSPGPGRQETQYF	TGTGCTAGCAGCCCCGGTCCGGGGCGCCAAGAGACCCAGTACTTC
TRBV9	TRBJ1-3	NA	NA	CASSVEGASGNTIYF	TGTGCCAGCAGCGTAGAAGGGGCTTCCGGAAACACCATATATTTT
TRBV5-4	TRBJ1-5	NA	NA	CASSLAPGNQPQHF	TGTGCCAGCAGCTTAGCTCCAGGCAATCAGCCCCAGCATTTT
TRBV14	TRBJ2-3	NA	NA	CASSQDPGASSTDTQYF	TGTGCCAGCAGCCAAGATCCCGGGGCGTCTAGCACAGATACGCAGTATTTT
TRBV9	TRBJ1-1	TRBD1	NA	CASSVERDRGLGTEAFF	TGTGCCAGCAGCGTAGAGCGGGACAGGGGACTGGGTACTGAAGCTTTCTTT
TRBV7-9	TRBJ1-2	NA	NA	CASSPGDYGYTF	TGTGCCAGCAGCCCAGGGGACTATGGCTACACCTTC
TRBV5-4	TRBJ2-7	TRBD2	NA	CASSRTSGPPPYEQYF	TGTGCCAGCAGCCGGACTAGCGGGCCCCCTCCTTACGAGCAGTACTTC
TRBV11-2	TRBJ2-7	NA	NA	CASSSGLIPYEQYF	TGTGCCAGCAGCTCGGGACTTATACCCTACGAGCAGTACTTC
TRBV30	TRBJ2-1	TRBD2	NA	CALKREGNEQFF	TGTGCCTTGAAGCGGGAGGGCAATGAGCAGTTCTTC
TRBV2	TRBJ2-3	TRBD1	NA	CASRPGQGRSDTQYF	TGTGCCAGCAGACCAGGACAGGGTCGGTCTGATACGCAGTATTTT
TRBV2	TRBJ2-7	TRBD1	NA	CASSETGYEQYF	TGTGCCAGCAGTGAGACAGGGTACGAGCAGTACTTC
TRBV7-3	TRBJ2-2	NA	NA	CASSLSGENTGELFF	TGTGCCAGCAGCTTGTCGGGAGAGAACACCGGGGAGCTGTTTTTT
TRBV5-1	TRBJ1-2	NA	few	CASSSSDRDIDGYTF	TGCGCCAGCAGCTCGTCCGACCGGGACATAGATGGCTACACCTTC
TRBV19	TRBJ1-5	TRBD1	few	CAIGQGGQPQHF	TGTGCCATCGGACAGGGAGGTCAGCCCCAGCATTTT
TRBV7-2	TRBJ2-5	NA	NA	CASSLMTAQETQYF	TGTGCCAGCAGCTTGATGACAGCTCAAGAGACCCAGTACTTC
TRBV2	TRBJ2-5	NA	NA	CARGRVSQETQYF	TGTGCCAGGGGCCGGGTGTCCCAAGAGACCCAGTACTTC
TRBV5-8	TRBJ1-2	NA	few	CASSRGPNYGYTF	TGTGCCAGCAGCCGAGGACCTAACTATGGCTACACCTTC
TRBV6-5	TRBJ2-2	NA	NA	CASRTAGELFF	TGTGCCAGCAGAACAGCCGGGGAGCTGTTTTTT
TRBV6-1	TRBJ1-4	NA	NA	CASSEERGRTNEKLFF	TGTGCCAGCAGTGAAGAACGGGGACGGACTAATGAAAAACTGTTTTTT
TRBV14	TRBJ2-7	TRBD2	NA	CASSPMRLAGNYEQYF	TGTGCCAGCAGCCCGATGAGACTAGCGGGGAACTACGAGCAGTACTTC
TRBV19	TRBJ2-5	NA	NA	CASSPSGAAQQETQYF	TGTGCCAGTAGTCCGAGTGGGGCAGCCCAACAAGAGACCCAGTACTTC
TRBV28	TRBJ1-1	NA	NA	CASSLSRGGTEAFF	TGTGCCAGCAGCCTCAGCCGGGGAGGCACTGAAGCTTTCTTT
TRBV7-9	TRBJ2-7	NA	NA	CASSLVGTPAGEQYF	TGTGCCAGCAGCTTAGTAGGGACCCCGGCGGGCGAGCAGTACTTC
TRBV27	TRBJ2-7	TRBD2	once	CASSTSGAYEQYF	TGTGCCAGCAGCACTAGCGGAGCCTACGAGCAGTACTTC
TRBV27	TRBJ2-7	TRBD2	NA	CASSSRTSGVYEQYF	TGTGCCAGCAGTTCTCGGACTAGCGGGGTCTACGAGCAGTACTTC
TRBV7-3	TRBJ1-2	NA	NA	CASSLTGYGYTF	TGTGCCAGCAGCTTAACTGGCTATGGCTACACCTTC
TRBV7-3	TRBJ2-7	NA	few	CASSLGLGGEEYF	TGTGCCAGCAGCCTAGGACTTGGGGGCGAGGAGTACTTC
TRBV5-1	TRBJ2-7	TRBD1	NA	CASSRDRDEQYF	TGCGCCAGCAGCCGCGACAGGGACGAGCAGTACTTC
TRBV2	TRBJ2-5	TRBD2	NA	CASRPTSGGQETQYF	TGTGCCAGCAGACCAACTAGCGGGGGGCAAGAGACCCAGTACTTC
TRBV7-2	TRBJ2-7	TRBD2	NA	CASSLGRAGALDEQYF	TGTGCCAGCAGCTTAGGGAGAGCGGGAGCACTCGACGAGCAGTACTTC
TRBV18	TRBJ2-2	TRBD1	NA	CASSRQGSRSTGELFF	TGTGCCAGCTCACGACAGGGGTCCCGGTCCACCGGGGAGCTGTTTTTT
TRBV4-1	TRBJ1-4	TRBD1	once	CASSQGAGQGYEKLFF	TGCGCCAGCAGCCAGGGTGCCGGACAGGGGTATGAAAAACTGTTTTTT
TRBV2	TRBJ2-5	NA	NA	CASTGRAIVKETQYF	TGTGCCAGCACCGGGCGGGCTATAGTGAAAGAGACCCAGTACTTC
TRBV29-1	TRBJ1-2	TRBD1	NA	CSVELYAGGGYGYTF	TGCAGCGTCGAATTATACGCAGGGGGAGGGTATGGCTACACCTTC
TRBV5-1	TRBJ2-1	NA	once	CASSLPSVSYNEQFF	TGCGCCAGCAGCTTGCCTAGCGTTTCCTACAATGAGCAGTTCTTC
TRBV11-3	TRBJ2-2	NA	few	CASSLRDSTGELFF	TGTGCCAGCAGCTTAAGGGATTCCACCGGGGAGCTGTTTTTT
TRBV7-8	TRBJ1-1	NA	NA	CATDRVVTEAFF	TGTGCCACCGACCGTGTGGTCACTGAAGCTTTCTTT
TRBV9	TRBJ1-3	NA	once	CASSVWGSSGNTIYF	TGTGCCAGCAGCGTCTGGGGCAGCTCTGGAAACACCATATATTTT
TRBV7-6	TRBJ2-7	NA	NA	CASTAGPTGFYEQYF	TGTGCCAGCACCGCGGGGCCGACAGGGTTTTACGAGCAGTACTTC